These 15 T cell receptor beta chains share one sample of origin, sequenced in a study of OX40 agonist ivuxolimab in advanced cancers. This table comes from immunoSEQ multiplex PCR, and its TCRdb copy is limited to in-frame clones, with some not included. This table has roughly 61,000 clones, 82% appearing once. The sequenced sample was CD4+ or CD8+ T cells sorted from blood, obtained in a trial of the OX40 agonist ivuxolimab. The receptors come from an adult with an advanced solid tumor such as melanoma, head and neck, liver or kidney cancer.

The sample holds a few counts of this clone. The rearrangement joins TRBV28 to TRBJ2-1; D may correspond to TRBD1 or TRBD2 (5 bases each). This CDR3 contains 15 residues. V lost 8 bases and J 3 bases, leaving 17 bases between the germline ends. CDR1 is MDHEN, CDR2 SYDVKM, per germline. The CDR3 bases are TGTGCCAGCCTCGTCGGTGGGGGTCTCTACAATGAGCAGTTCTTC. It is translated as CASLVGGGLYNEQFF.

The V and J genes are TRBV5-6 and TRBJ1-2; D is possibly TRBD1 (6 bases). Per the germline V gene, CDR1 is SGHDT and CDR2 is YYEEEE. The ends were cut back, 0 bases at V and 8 bases at J, with 11 bases in the middle. There are 13 residues in the CDR3. In DNA, the CDR3 is TGTGCCAGCAGCTTGGTTAGGGGGTGGGGCTACACCTTC. Protein product: CASSLVRGWGYTF.

The rearrangement links TRBV5-1 to TRBJ2-1; 7 bases are a match to TRBD1. Losses at the gene ends were 4 bases for V and 4 bases for J; bases not matched to a gene: 11. This CDR3 region has 16 residues. Per the germline V gene, CDR1 is SGHRS and CDR2 is YFSETQ. CDR3 protein: CASSERTGTVYNEQFF. The CDR3 coding sequence is TGCGCCAGCAGCGAGCGTACCGGGACAGTATACAATGAGCAGTTCTTC.

The rearrangement joins TRBV4-1 to TRBJ2-1; TRBD2 might be the D (6 bases). Looked up from germline, CDR1 is MGHRA and CDR2 is YSYEKL. Trimming took 0 bases from V and 6 from J, leaving 18 bases between them. The CDR3 has 17 amino acids. CDR3 nucleotides: TGCGCCAGCAGCCAAGAGACTAGTTTAGGTCCATTCAATGAGCAGTTCTTC. Its translation is CASSQETSLGPFNEQFF.

The V call is TRBV6-5, the J call TRBJ2-7; D gene uncertain. The germline gives CDR1 MNHEY, CDR2 SVGAGI. CDR3 length: 13 amino acids. Between the trimmed V and J ends, which lost 3 bases and 0 bases, there was a span of 6 bases. The CDR3 protein is CASSYDHSYEQYF. The CDR3 DNA follows: TGTGCCAGCAGTTATGACCACTCCTACGAGCAGTACTTC.

This clone is a singleton in its sample. This rearrangement joins TRBV28 to TRBJ2-2, with D tentatively TRBD2 (5 bases). Between the trimmed V and J ends, which lost 3 bases and 2 bases, there was a span of 13 bases. The CDR3 totals 16 residues. Looked up from germline, CDR1 is MDHEN and CDR2 is SYDVKM. The CDR3 sequence: CASSLGEAENTGELFF. The CDR3 DNA follows: TGTGCCAGCAGTTTGGGAGAGGCGGAAAACACCGGGGAGCTGTTTTTT.

The CDR3 nucleotides read TGTGCCAGCAGTTCGGACAGGGCCTACAATGAGCAGTTCTTC. Translated, it gives CASSSDRAYNEQFF. The chain couples TRBV6-1 to TRBJ2-1; 8 nucleotides agree with TRBD1. With V trimmed by 5 bases and J by 2 bases, 2 bases remained unmatched. This CDR3 is 14 amino acids long. Germline-derived CDR1 and CDR2 are MNHNS and SASEGT.

The chain links TRBV27 to TRBJ2-6; D call uncertain. Between the trimmed V and J ends, which lost 5 bases and 4 bases, there was a span of 12 bases. CDR3 length: 15 residues. Germline V gives CDR1 MNHEY, CDR2 SMNVEV (reference sequence). As DNA, the CDR3 is TGTGCCAGCAGTCCGACTCCTGCGGGGGCCAACGTCCTGACTTTC. It encodes CASSPTPAGANVLTF.

Notes on this clone: The identical CDR3 is also encoded by other nucleotide sequences in the sample. This chain joins TRBV20-1 and TRBJ2-5; no firm D call. The V end lost 3 bases, the J end lost 3 bases, and 5 bases lay between the germline ends. The CDR3 is 11 amino acids. The germline V gene encodes CDR1 DFQATT and CDR2 SNEGSKA (reference sequence). Here the CDR3 DNA reads TGCAGTGCTAGTGGCGAAGAGACCCAGTACTTC. Protein product: CSASGEETQYF.

The V call is TRBV19, the J call TRBJ1-1, with D perhaps matching TRBD1 (5 bases). The CDR3 loop spans 14 amino acids. V was clipped by 5 bases and J by 3 bases, with 13 bases between them. CDR1 and CDR2 (germline): LNHDA, SQIVND (reference sequence). The CDR3 protein is CASSWGKGDTEAFF. The CDR3 region has the DNA TGTGCCAGTAGTTGGGGAAAAGGGGACACTGAAGCTTTCTTT.

For the CDR3, the DNA is TGTGCCAGCAGCTTGGATACGGGAACCTACAATGAGCAGTTCTTC. Translation gives CASSLDTGTYNEQFF. The chain combines TRBV5-4 with TRBJ2-1, with D possibly TRBD2 on 5 matching bases. Germline-derived CDR1 and CDR2 are SGHNT and YYREEE (reference sequence). Trimming shortened V by 0 bases and J by 2 bases, and 9 bases separated the two germline ends. The CDR3 is made up of 15 amino acids.

The CDR3 reads CASSGGLASYEQYF. The CDR3 nucleotides read TGTGCCAGCAGTGGCGGTCTAGCGAGTTACGAGCAGTACTTC. The rearrangement links TRBV9 to TRBJ2-7; TRBD2 is a possible D gene (6 bases). This CDR3 has 14 residues. CDR1 is SGDLS and CDR2 is YYNGEE in the germline V gene. V lost 5 bases and J 4 bases, leaving 16 bases between the germline ends.

The V gene is TRBV5-1, the J gene TRBJ2-3; D tentatively reads TRBD1 or TRBD2 (6 bases each). CDR1 is SGHRS, CDR2 YFSETQ, per germline. Trimming pared 0 bases from V and 3 bases from J, leaving 11 bases between. The CDR3 sequence is 15 residues long. CDR3 residues: CASSLGPGATDTQYF. The DNA for the CDR3 is TGCGCCAGCAGCTTGGGGCCGGGGGCAACAGATACGCAGTATTTT.

This clone has only one observation. The chain joins TRBV5-1 to TRBJ2-5; maybe TRBD2 (5 bases). Trimming removed 0 bases at V and 1 base at J, with 7 bases between. In germline, CDR1 is SGHRS, CDR2 YFSETQ. The CDR3 runs 14 residues. In DNA form, the CDR3 reads TGCGCCAGCAGCTTGGGCGGGCTCCAAGAGACCCAGTACTTC. This translates into CASSLGGLQETQYF.

This clone was seen repeatedly, ten times or more. This chain uses TRBV7-9 with TRBJ2-7, with D hard to call. The germline V gene has CDR1 SEHNR and CDR2 FQNEAQ (reference sequence). This CDR3 comprises 14 residues. The germline V and J ends were trimmed by 5 bases and 6 bases, with 17 bases remaining between them. The CDR3: CASSPRALTAEQYF. The CDR3 DNA sequence: TGTGCCAGCAGCCCCCGGGCCTTAACCGCCGAGCAGTACTTC.